Each of the 23 T cell receptor beta chains below was sequenced from the same sample in a study of cytomegalovirus exposure and HLA in healthy donors. In the PCR, 60 Vbeta and 13 Jbeta primers were used. Method: immunoSEQ multiplex PCR; TCRdb's copy keeps in-frame clones and lacks some. Of some 140,000 clones listed, about 80% are singletons. Sequences were obtained from PBMCs. The receptor source for this set is a man in his thirties or forties in good health and CMV-seropositive.

This clone was seen a few times. The rearrangement links TRBV6-6 to TRBJ1-5; D might be TRBD1 (6 bases). Germline CDR1 reads MNHNY; CDR2 reads SVGAGI (reference sequence). This CDR3 is 13 amino acids long. V was clipped by 7 bases and J by 1 base, with 8 bases between them. DNA of the CDR3: TGTGCCAGCACCGGACAGAGCAATCAGCCCCAGCATTTT. Translation: CASTGQSNQPQHF.

The J gene is TRBJ2-7, the V gene TRBV29-1; D uncertain. This CDR3 is 13 amino acids long. The germline gives CDR1 SQVTM, CDR2 ANQGSEA. Trimming removed 4 bases at V and 2 bases at J, with 12 bases between. For the CDR3, the DNA is TGCAGCGTTGTCTTAAACTTTCCCTACGAGCAGTACTTC. Translated: CSVVLNFPYEQYF.

This chain connects TRBV7-9 to TRBJ2-3; no firm D call. Per germline, CDR1 SEHNR and CDR2 FQNEAQ (reference sequence). The CDR3 extends over 18 amino acids. With 6 bases removed from V and 0 bases from J, the gap between germline ends came to 22 bases. This CDR3 reads CASSRFGGVFSSTDTQYF. The CDR3 coding sequence is TGTGCCAGCAGTCGCTTTGGCGGTGTCTTTTCGAGCACAGATACGCAGTATTTT.

The rearrangement joins TRBV15 to TRBJ1-1, with D perhaps TRBD1 (5 bases). V dropped 2 bases and J dropped 5 bases, with 9 bases sitting between them. The germline gives CDR1 LNHNV, CDR2 YYDKDF (reference sequence). The CDR3 consists of 13 residues. The CDR3 DNA is TGTGCCACCAGCAGAAAAGGGGATACTGAAGCTTTCTTT. It specifies CATSRKGDTEAFF.

The chain uses TRBV2 and TRBJ1-4; TRBD1 aligns across 8 bases. J gave up 7 bases and V 6 bases, and 7 bases lay outside the gene matches. From germline, CDR1 is SNHLY and CDR2 FYNNEI. This CDR3 is built from 14 residues. The chain's CDR3 is CASRETGGAEKLFF. As DNA, the CDR3 is TGTGCCAGCAGGGAAACAGGGGGGGCTGAAAAACTGTTTTTT.

The J gene is TRBJ2-7, the V gene TRBV6-1, with 8 bases that match TRBD1. The V gene's germline CDR1 is MNHNS and CDR2 SASEGT. V shed 3 bases and J 4 bases; nucleotides not matched to a gene: 5. This CDR3 region has 14 residues. The CDR3 spells CASSDRTGKYEQYF. The CDR3 DNA is TGTGCCAGCAGTGATCGGACAGGGAAGTACGAGCAGTACTTC.

The CDR3 protein is CASSQDGGSYNSPLHF. The CDR3 bases are TGCGCCAGCAGCCAAGATGGCGGCAGCTATAATTCACCCCTCCACTTT. This chain links TRBV4-1 with TRBJ1-6; the D is unclear. Germline V gene data show CDR1 as MGHRA and CDR2 as YSYEKL. The CDR3 sequence is 16 residues long. V was cut by 0 bases and J by 3 bases, with 9 bases left in between.

For this clone: The junction departs from germline at one end; a sequencing error may be responsible. This chain connects TRBV5-4 to TRBJ2-5; the D gene is possibly TRBD1 (5 bases). This CDR3 contains 14 residues. CDR1 is SGHNT and CDR2 is YYREEE in the germline V gene (reference sequence). The CDR3 sequence is CASRLDQGSETQYF. Here the CDR3 DNA reads TGTGCCAGCAGGTTGGATCAGGGCTCGGAGACCCAGTACTTC.

The J gene is TRBJ2-7, the V gene TRBV9; 7 bases map to TRBD2. The J call may be wrong; the DNA end is better matched by TRBJ2-1. The CDR3 has 16 residues. Germline loops: CDR1 SGDLS, CDR2 YYNGEE. This CDR3 reads CASSVGPGGSYNEQFF. The CDR3 DNA sequence: TGTGCCAGCAGCGTAGGGCCGGGAGGATCCTACAATGAGCAGTTCTTC.

Note on this clone: A junction end diverges from the germline sequence, so it may reflect a read error. This sequence joins TRBV20-1 and TRBJ1-2; D uncertain. Germline V gene data show CDR1 as DFQATT and CDR2 as SNEGSKA (reference sequence). The CDR3 runs to 11 residues. CDR3 protein: CSVRLYYGYTF. CDR3 nucleotides: TGCAGTGTTAGACTGTACTATGGCTACACCTTC.

This chain connects TRBV2 to TRBJ2-1, with TRBD2 as a possible D gene (7 bases). V was pared by 6 bases and J by 14 bases, with 20 bases between. CDR3 length: 13 amino acids. Germline assignment: CDR1 SNHLY and CDR2 FYNNEI. In DNA, the CDR3 is TGTGCCAGCAGAGGATGGGGGCGGGAGACGGAGTTCTTC. Translated, it gives CASRGWGRETEFF.

The chain couples TRBV18 to TRBJ2-1, with 16 positions matching TRBD2. This CDR3 is built from 17 residues. Germline V CDR1 and CDR2: KGHSH, LQKENI. V lost 3 bases and J lost 8; bases outside the gene matches: 7. CDR3 region: CASSPPGLAGGGHEQFF. CDR3 sequence (DNA): TGTGCCAGCTCACCCCCGGGACTAGCGGGAGGGGGCCATGAGCAGTTCTTC.

This clone appeared a few times. The sample has other DNA sequences that encode this CDR3 too. J is TRBJ2-7 and V is TRBV12-5; 7 bases fit TRBD1. Looked up from germline, CDR1 is LGHNT and CDR2 is FRNRAP. The V gene end was trimmed by 4 bases and the J gene end by 2 bases; junction bases not matched to a gene: 11. The CDR3 runs 16 residues. The CDR3 DNA follows: TGTGCTAGTGGTTCGGGTATGGGACAGACGGCCTACGAGCAGTACTTC. Translation: CASGSGMGQTAYEQYF.

The sample holds a few counts of this clone. The J gene is TRBJ2-7, the V gene TRBV18; D perhaps matches TRBD1 (7 bases). Trimming removed 3 bases from V and 5 bases from J, with 14 bases in between. This CDR3 region has 14 residues. Germline lookup yields CDR1 KGHSH and CDR2 LQKENI. CDR3 in amino acids: CASSPRQGGDEQYF. The CDR3 DNA reads as TGTGCCAGCTCACCCAGACAGGGAGGAGACGAGCAGTACTTC.

This chain connects TRBV19 to TRBJ2-3; possibly TRBD2 for D (5 bases). The V end lost 3 bases, the J end lost 7 bases, and 17 bases lay between the germline ends. Germline CDR1 and CDR2: LNHDA and SQIVND (reference sequence). CDR3 length: 15 amino acids. In nucleotides, the CDR3 is TGTGCCAGTAGTATTCCGTGGGAGAATCTGCATACGCAGTATTTT. Its protein product is CASSIPWENLHTQYF.

V gene TRBV29-1 combines with J gene TRBJ2-7, with D hard to call. The CDR3 contains 14 residues. Germline CDR1 is SQVTM and CDR2 is ANQGSEA. V lost 4 bases, J lost 6 bases, and 19 bases lay in between. The CDR3 DNA sequence: TGCAGCGTTGTCATGGTTCCCCCCGCCGGCGAGCAGTACTTC. This codes for CSVVMVPPAGEQYF.

This clone was seen just once. The CDR3 here is CAIRAQGLGDYGYTF. In DNA form, the CDR3 reads TGTGCCATCAGAGCACAGGGTTTAGGGGACTATGGCTACACCTTC. The V call is TRBV10-3, the J call TRBJ1-2, with D maybe TRBD1 (6 bases). V was clipped by 6 bases and J by 3 bases, with 17 bases between them. The V gene's germline CDR1 is ENHRY and CDR2 SYGVKD. This CDR3 has 15 amino acids.

This chain uses TRBV28 with TRBJ1-1; weak D call: TRBD1 (6 bases). The germline V gene has CDR1 MDHEN and CDR2 SYDVKM. The CDR3 extends over 14 amino acids. With 6 bases removed from V and 9 bases from J, the gap between germline ends came to 20 bases. CDR3 in DNA: TGTGCCAGCAGGGGGGCCGTGGGAGGGGAGAAAGCTTTCTTT. This sequence encodes CASRGAVGGEKAFF.

The V and J genes are TRBV28 and TRBJ1-2; 7 bases are shared with TRBD1. Per the germline V gene, CDR1 is MDHEN and CDR2 is SYDVKM. This CDR3 is 15 amino acids long. V shed 2 bases and J 1 base; nucleotides not matched to a gene: 4. The CDR3 nucleotides are TGTGCCAGCAGTTTAGGGGGACAGAGTAACTATGGCTACACCTTC. It translates to CASSLGGQSNYGYTF.

This clone showed up just a few times. The chain links TRBV5-4 to TRBJ1-2; 9 positions agree with TRBD1. Trimming cost V 5 bases and J 6 bases; bases outside gene matches: 14. The germline gives CDR1 SGHNT, CDR2 YYREEE (reference sequence). The CDR3 is made up of 16 amino acids. CDR3: CASSFPGTGYSNGYTF. The CDR3 bases are TGTGCCAGCAGTTTCCCGGGGACAGGGTACTCTAATGGCTACACCTTC.

V usage is TRBV19 and J usage is TRBJ1-4, with 9 positions matching TRBD1. Germline V gene data show CDR1 as LNHDA and CDR2 as SQIVND (reference sequence). After removal of 8 bases from V and 7 bases from J, the junction contained 2 bases not matched to a gene. The CDR3 runs to 12 residues. The CDR3 DNA reads TGTGCCAGTCGGGACAGGGTTGAAAAACTGTTTTTT. As protein: CASRDRVEKLFF.

The chain links TRBV25-1 to TRBJ2-3, with TRBD1 identical over 12 bases. The trim removed 10 bases at V and 4 bases at J, leaving 18 bases unmatched. Germline CDR1 reads MGHDK; CDR2 reads SYGVNS. CDR3 length: 18 residues. The chain's CDR3 is CATPKGDRGRLHSDTQYF. The CDR3 bases are TGTGCCACACCGAAGGGGGACAGGGGGCGTCTTCACTCAGATACGCAGTATTTT.

The chain uses TRBV27 and TRBJ2-2; D gene uncertain. The V end lost 5 bases, the J end lost 2 bases, and 6 bases lay between the germline ends. The CDR3 has 13 amino acids. The germline gives CDR1 MNHEY, CDR2 SMNVEV (reference sequence). The CDR3 loop is CASSSINTGELFF. The CDR3 DNA is TGTGCCAGCAGTAGCATAAACACCGGGGAGCTGTTTTTT.